This TCR beta chain was sequenced during a study of vaccination and CD4 T cells after COVID-19. Study context: The study drew post-COVID samples a median approximately 100 days after diagnosis (range 35 to 161).

About this clonotype itself: Antigen: not known.

Treatment noted: approximately 9-day PBMC culture with coronavirus spike peptide pools or control peptides (ViraFEST assay). Ahead of the COVID-19 pandemic (2011-2018), the CD4+ T cells of the unexposed donor were collected. Study-wide findings and caveats: The authors studied relatively few convalescent patients and analyzed no early post-infection timepoints.

At the Johns Hopkins FTIC core, DNA taken from cultured CD4+ T cells was sequenced by way of the Oncomine TCR Beta short-read assay. Genomic DNA was taken out of cultured CD4+ T cells by extraction. One entry per CDR3 protein, called by TCRdb with MiXCR from the PCR reads. The sample consists of some 9,000 distinct CDR3 sequences, over 25% of them appearing once. The specimen sequenced was CD4+ T cells from blood, cultured in vitro. This TCR came from a human donor in good health.

This CDR3 reads CASSRYNSPLHF. The CDR3 DNA reads TGTGCCAGCTCGAGGTATAATTCACCCCTCCACTTT. V is TRBV28 and J is TRBJ1-6; D is ambiguous. The CDR3 has 12 residues. Germline CDR1 is MDHEN and CDR2 is SYDVKM. V was pared by 8 bases and J by 4 bases, with 6 bases between.